This paragraph covers one TCR beta chain sequence. This entry is derived from a study of cytomegalovirus exposure and HLA in healthy donors. Study-level information: The Caucasian-associated ancestry cluster held more than 80% of a few hundred genotyped donors.

The CDR3 runs 14 residues. V lost 3 bases to trimming and J lost 8 bases; unmatched junction nucleotides: 8. CDR1 SGHNT and CDR2 YYREEE come from the germline V gene (reference sequence). Amplification used 60 Vbeta primers and 13 Jbeta primers. The method was immunoSEQ multiplex PCR; TCRdb's version includes in-frame clones alone and lacks a portion of them. The top ten clones hold 2.8% of a sample with over 150,000 clones, under 85% of them seen once. Input material: PBMCs. This receptor was obtained from a man aged 18 to 29 in good health and CMV-seronegative. The rearrangement uses TRBV5-4 and TRBJ1-2; 9 bases fit TRBD1. The CDR3 sequence is CASSSDRGLTGYTF. The CDR3 nucleotides read TGTGCCAGCAGCTCGGACAGGGGTCTTACAGGCTACACCTTC.